This T cell receptor (beta chain) was recorded in a study of Ad26.COV2.S vaccination and SARS-CoV-2 variants. The sample's treatment: over 15 received Ad26.COV2.S at low or high dose, single or two shots; 5 received placebo; per-sample allocation not given. The study sampled participants on day 63 after the first vaccine or placebo injection. It was Wuhan-strain SARS-CoV-2 spike that the Ad26 vaccine vector expressed. The CDR3 contains 18 residues. Germline V gene sequence: CDR1 MDHEN, CDR2 SYDVKM. V gave up 3 bases and J gave up 5 bases, with 25 bases separating them. TCRdb's copy holds only in-frame clones and misses some; the assay was immunoSEQ multiplex PCR. The table has some 390,000 clones, roughly 90% seen once; the top ten hold 1.5% to 2%.

Sequenced material: peripheral blood, taken in a trial of Ad26.COV2.S vaccine versus placebo. The sequence was obtained from a person aged 18 to 59 who received the Ad26.COV2.S COVID-19 vaccine or a placebo. The V gene is TRBV28, the J gene TRBJ1-1; D is perhaps TRBD1 (5 bases). The CDR3 DNA reads as TGTGCCAGCAGTTTCCTAAATCGGGCAGCGGGGCGTTTGACTGAAGCTTTCTTT. It translates to CASSFLNRAAGRLTEAFF.